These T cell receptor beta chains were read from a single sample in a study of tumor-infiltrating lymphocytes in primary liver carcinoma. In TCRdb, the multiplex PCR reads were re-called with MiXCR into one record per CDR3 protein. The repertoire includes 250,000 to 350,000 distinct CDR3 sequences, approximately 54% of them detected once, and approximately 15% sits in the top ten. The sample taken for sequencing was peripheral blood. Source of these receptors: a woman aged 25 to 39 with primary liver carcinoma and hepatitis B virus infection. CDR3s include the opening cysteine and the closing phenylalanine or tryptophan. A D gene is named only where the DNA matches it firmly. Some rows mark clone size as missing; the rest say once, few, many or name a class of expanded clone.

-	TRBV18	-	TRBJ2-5	CASSPPIQETQYF	TGTGCCAGCTCACCACCAATCCAAGAGACCCAGTACTTC
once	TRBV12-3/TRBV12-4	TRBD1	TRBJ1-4	CASSETGAPF	TGTGCCAGCAGTGAGACAGGGGCACCTTTT
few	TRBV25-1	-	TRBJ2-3	CAVGRDTQYF	TGTGCCGTAGGACGAGATACGCAGTATTTT
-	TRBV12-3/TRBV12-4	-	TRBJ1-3	CASSRWGTGARAGNTIYF	TGTGCCAGCAGCCGCTGGGGTACGGGGGCCCGCGCTGGGAACACCATATATTTT
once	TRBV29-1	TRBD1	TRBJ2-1	CIPNDRGTQFF	TGCATCCCTAACGACAGGGGTACTCAGTTCTTC
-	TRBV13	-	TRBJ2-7	CASSLGTISYEQYF	TGTGCCAGCAGCTTAGGGACGATATCCTACGAGCAGTACTTC
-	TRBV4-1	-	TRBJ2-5	CASSLSTVARAVAQYF	TGCGCCAGCAGCCTTTCCACTGTGGCCAGGGCAGTCGCCCAGTACTTC
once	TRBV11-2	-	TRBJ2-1	CADSTSLVGGYNEQFF	TGTGCCGACAGCACCTCTCTAGTGGGAGGATACAATGAGCAGTTCTTC
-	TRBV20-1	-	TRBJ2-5	CSARPSGRTQTQYF	TGCAGTGCTAGACCCAGTGGGCGCACGCAGACCCAGTACTTC
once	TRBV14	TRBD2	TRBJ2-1	CDSSHWTSGSNEQFF	TGTGACAGCAGCCATTGGACTAGCGGGAGCAATGAACAGTTCTTC
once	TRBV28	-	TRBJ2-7	CASSPFGTRDSYEQYF	TGTGCCAGCAGTCCGTTTGGGACGAGGGATTCCTACGAGCAGTACTTC
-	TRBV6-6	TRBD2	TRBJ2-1	CASKKGAGVYEQFF	TGTGCCAGCAAGAAGGGAGCGGGAGTTTATGAGCAGTTCTTC
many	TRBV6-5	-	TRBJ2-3	CASRPPGYTQYF	TGTGCCAGCAGGCCTCCGGGATATACGCAGTATTTT
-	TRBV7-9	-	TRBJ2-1	CASSPGPLARRNNEQFF	TGTGCCAGCAGCCCAGGCCCCTTAGCGAGGAGGAACAATGAGCAGTTCTTC
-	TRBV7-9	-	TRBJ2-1	CASSPSVRGEQFF	TGTGCCAGCAGCCCATCAGTCAGGGGTGAGCAGTTCTTC
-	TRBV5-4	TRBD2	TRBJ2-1	CASSFDSAGGPDNEQFF	TGTGCCAGCAGCTTTGATTCGGCGGGAGGGCCGGACAATGAGCAGTTCTTC
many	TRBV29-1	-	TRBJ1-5	CSVEDRTTDQPQHF	TGCAGCGTTGAAGATCGGACAACCGACCAGCCCCAGCATTTT
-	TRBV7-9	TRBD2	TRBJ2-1	CASSATSFEFF	TGTGCCAGCAGCGCGACTAGCTTCGAGTTCTTC
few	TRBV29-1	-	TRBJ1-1	CSVEGTEINTEAFF	TGCAGCGTTGAAGGGACAGAAATAAACACTGAAGCTTTCTTT
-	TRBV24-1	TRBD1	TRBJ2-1	CAARTRIGTGDNEQFF	TGTGCCGCCAGAACCCGGATAGGGACAGGGGACAATGAGCAGTTCTTC
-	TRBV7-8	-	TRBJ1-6	CASSLGLHNSPLHF	TGTGCCAGCAGCTTAGGACTGCATAATTCACCCCTCCACTTT
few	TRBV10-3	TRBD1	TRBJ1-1	CAIAGGKNTEAFF	TGTGCCATAGCAGGGGGCAAAAACACTGAAGCTTTCTTT
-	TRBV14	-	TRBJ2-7	CVSSQDPRPGEQYF	TGTGTCAGCAGCCAAGACCCCCGTCCCGGCGAGCAGTACTTC
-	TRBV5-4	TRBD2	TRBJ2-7	CASSTRSRGLAGVAHEQYF	TGTGCCAGCAGCACACGATCCCGAGGACTAGCGGGAGTTGCCCACGAGCAGTACTTC
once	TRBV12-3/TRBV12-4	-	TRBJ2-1	CASSLSGPIYNEQFF	TGTGCCAGCAGTCTCTCCGGGCCTATCTACAATGAGCAGTTCTTC
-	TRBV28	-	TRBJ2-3	CVSSFQGKNTQYF	TGTGTCAGCAGCTTTCAGGGAAAGAATACGCAGTATTTT
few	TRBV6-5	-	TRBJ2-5	CASSYRWGGGRETQYF	TGTGCCAGCAGTTACCGCTGGGGGGGGGGCCGAGAGACCCAGTACTTC
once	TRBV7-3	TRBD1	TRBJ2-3	CASSLTGTVTDTQYF	TGTGCCAGCAGCTTAACTGGGACAGTCACAGATACGCAGTATTTC
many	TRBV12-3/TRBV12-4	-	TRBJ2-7	CASSLRGAGLYEQYF	TGTGCCAGCAGTTTGAGGGGAGCAGGCCTCTACGAGCAGTACTTC
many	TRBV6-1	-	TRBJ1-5	CASSGKENQPQHF	TGTGCCAGCAGTGGTAAGGAGAATCAGCCCCAGCATTTT
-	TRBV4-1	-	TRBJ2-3	CASSRVLVREGTDTQYF	TGCGCCAGCAGCCGTGTGCTGGTGAGGGAGGGCACAGATACGCAGTATTTT
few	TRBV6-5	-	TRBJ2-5	CASSYESSQETQYF	TGTGCCAGCAGTTACGAGTCTAGCCAAGAGACCCAGTACTTC
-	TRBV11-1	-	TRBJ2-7	CASTLGGSYVQYF	TGTGCCAGTACCTTAGGCGGCTCCTACGTGCAGTACTTC
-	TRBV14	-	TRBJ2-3	CASSQFRPANTQYF	TGTGCCAGCAGCCAATTCAGGCCCGCAAATACGCAGTATTTT
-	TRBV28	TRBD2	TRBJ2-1	CASRRLAGVRNEQFF	TGTGCCAGTAGACGCCTAGCGGGAGTAAGGAATGAGCAGTTCTTC
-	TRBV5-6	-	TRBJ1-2	CASRSRGPIYGYTF	TGTGCCAGCAGATCGAGGGGCCCTATCTATGGCTACACCTTC
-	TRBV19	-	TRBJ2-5	CASANLEETQYF	TGTGCCAGTGCCAACTTAGAAGAGACCCAGTACTTC
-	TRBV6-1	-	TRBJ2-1	CASSEPPDNEQFF	TGTGCCAGCAGTGAACCCCCGGATAATGAGCAGTTCTTC
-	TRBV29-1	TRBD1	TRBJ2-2	CSVAASAGGSGVLFF	TGCAGCGTTGCCGCAAGCGCAGGGGGCTCCGGGGTGCTGTTTTTT
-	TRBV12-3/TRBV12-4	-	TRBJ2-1	CVSSLSDGQFF	TGTGTCAGCAGTTTATCGGATGGGCAGTTCTTC
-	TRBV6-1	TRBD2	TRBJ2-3	CASSERSGGSTDTQYF	TGTGCCAGCAGTGAACGGTCGGGAGGGTCCACAGATACGCAGTATTTT
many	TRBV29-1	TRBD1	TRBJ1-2	CSVGTGLYGYTF	TGCAGCGTGGGGACAGGCCTGTATGGCTACACCTTC
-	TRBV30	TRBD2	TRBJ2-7	CAWSVNFPGAGVVGEQYF	TGTGCCTGGAGTGTAAATTTCCCTGGTGCGGGAGTAGTTGGCGAGCAGTACTTC
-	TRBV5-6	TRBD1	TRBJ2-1	CANSSGTGVYEQFF	TGTGCCAACAGCTCTGGGACAGGGGTCTATGAGCAGTTCTTC
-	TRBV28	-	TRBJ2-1	CASRSKRGVWDEQFF	TGTGCCAGCAGATCCAAAAGGGGGGTCTGGGATGAGCAGTTCTTC
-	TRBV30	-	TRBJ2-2	CAWSAQGGAGEPFF	TGTGCCTGGAGTGCCCAGGGAGGCGCCGGGGAGCCGTTTTTT
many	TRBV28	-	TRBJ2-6	CASSPAGAGANVLTF	TGTGCCAGCAGCCCTGCTGGGGCTGGGGCCAACGTCCTGACTTTC
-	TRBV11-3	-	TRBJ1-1	CASSRDRPNTGAFF	TGTGCCAGCAGCAGAGACAGACCGAACACTGGAGCTTTCTTT
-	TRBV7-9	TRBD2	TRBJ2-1	CASSSSGRAHSEQFF	TGTGCCAGCAGCTCCAGCGGGAGAGCCCACAGTGAGCAGTTCTTC
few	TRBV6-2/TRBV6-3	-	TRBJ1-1	CASRLGCLTEAFF	TGTGCCAGCAGGCTGGGATGCCTCACTGAAGCTTTCTTT
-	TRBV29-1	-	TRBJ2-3	CGVVGGGIDTQYF	-
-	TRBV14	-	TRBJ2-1	CASSQPPGSRDNEQFF	TGTGCCAGCAGCCAACCCCCCGGGAGCAGGGACAATGAGCAGTTCTTC
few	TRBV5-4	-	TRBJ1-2	CASSLQNRMTNYGYTF	TGTGCCAGCAGCTTGCAGAACAGGATGACTAACTATGGCTACACCTTC
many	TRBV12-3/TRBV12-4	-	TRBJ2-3	CASNRAGGTDTQYF	TGTGCCAGCAACAGGGCGGGAGGCACAGATACGCAGTATTTT
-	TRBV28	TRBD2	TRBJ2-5	CASSYLAGSQETQYF	TGTGCCAGCAGTTATCTAGCGGGAAGCCAAGAGACCCAGTACTTC
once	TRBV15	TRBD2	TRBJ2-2	CATSSSGRAHTGELFF	TGTGCCACCAGCAGTAGCGGGAGGGCCCACACCGGGGAACTGTTTTTT
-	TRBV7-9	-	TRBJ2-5	CASGELGETQYF	TGTGCCAGCGGCGAACTTGGGGAGACCCAGTACTTC